The entry that follows covers one TCR beta chain sequence. From the 5' RACE reads, TCRdb lists one entry per CDR3 protein and no DNA. In all, the sample yields over 120,000 distinct CDR3 sequences. CDR3 size: 13 residues. CDR1 LGHDT and CDR2 YNNKEL come from the germline V gene (reference sequence). The entry originates in a study of T cells expressing NK-cell markers. The material sequenced was blood T cells: a sorted CD56 or NKG2C T cell subset, CD4+ or CD8+ T cells, or bulk PBMC T cells (not recorded which). The chain uses TRBV3-1 and TRBJ1-1. The receptor's source is a young man in good health. CDR3 sequence: CASSQDRATEAFF.